A single T cell receptor (beta chain) is shown here with its context. Its target is not known. The record originates from a study of blood T cells in healthy people across ages. Points from the study as a whole: TCR beta diversity tracked closely with naive T cell percentage.

Germline CDR1 reads DFQATT; CDR2 reads SNEGSKA (reference sequence). Trimming pared 6 bases from V and 5 bases from J, leaving 7 bases between. This CDR3 comprises 10 residues. No fewer than 7 million PBMCs went into each sample. A second 7 to 11 cycle PCR used barcoded and J-beta primers. Paired-end reads containing CDR3 totaled no fewer than 2.5 million for each sample. TCRdb reanalysed the 5' RACE reads using MiXCR and keeps one entry per CDR3 protein. The sample records 450,000 to 700,000 distinct CDR3 sequences, 25% to 30% being singletons. This sequence originates from a woman in her 70s in good health. The chain uses TRBV20-1 and TRBJ1-2, with D unresolved. Material for sequencing was blood. The CDR3 spells CSAAHYGYTF. The CDR3 nucleotides are TGCAGTGCCGCCCATTATGGCTACACCTTC.